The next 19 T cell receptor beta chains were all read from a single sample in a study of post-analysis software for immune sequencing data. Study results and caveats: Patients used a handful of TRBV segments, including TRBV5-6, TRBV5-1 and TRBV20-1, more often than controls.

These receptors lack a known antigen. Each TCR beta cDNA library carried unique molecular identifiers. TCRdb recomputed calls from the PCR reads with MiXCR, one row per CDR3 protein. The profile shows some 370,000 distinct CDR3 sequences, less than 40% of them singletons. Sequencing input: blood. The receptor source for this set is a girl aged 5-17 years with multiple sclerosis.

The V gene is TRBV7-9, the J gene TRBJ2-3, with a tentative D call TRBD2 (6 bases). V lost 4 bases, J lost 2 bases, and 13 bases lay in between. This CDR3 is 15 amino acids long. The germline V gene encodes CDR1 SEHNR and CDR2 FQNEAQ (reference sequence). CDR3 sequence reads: CASSSRLEVTDTQYF. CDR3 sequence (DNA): TGTGCCAGCAGCTCCAGACTAGAAGTCACAGATACGCAGTATTTT.

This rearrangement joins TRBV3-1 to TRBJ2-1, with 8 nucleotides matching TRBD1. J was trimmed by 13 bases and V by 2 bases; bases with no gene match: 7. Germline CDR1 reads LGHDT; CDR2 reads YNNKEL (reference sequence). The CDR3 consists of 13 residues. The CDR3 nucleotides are TGTGCCAGCAGCCAATACGGGACAGGCGGCCAGTTCTTC. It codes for CASSQYGTGGQFF.

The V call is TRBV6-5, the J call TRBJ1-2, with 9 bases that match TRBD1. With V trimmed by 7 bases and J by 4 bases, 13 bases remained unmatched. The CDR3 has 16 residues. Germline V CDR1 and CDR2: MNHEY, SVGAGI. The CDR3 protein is CASTPGTGLRGYGYTF. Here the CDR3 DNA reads TGTGCCAGCACCCCTGGGACAGGGTTAAGGGGCTATGGCTACACCTTC.

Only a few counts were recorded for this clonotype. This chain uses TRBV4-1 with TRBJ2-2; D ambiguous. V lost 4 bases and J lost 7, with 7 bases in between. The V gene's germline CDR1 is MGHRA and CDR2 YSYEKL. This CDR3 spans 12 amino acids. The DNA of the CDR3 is TGCGCCAGCAGCCCGTCATACGGGGAGCTGTTTTTT. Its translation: CASSPSYGELFF.

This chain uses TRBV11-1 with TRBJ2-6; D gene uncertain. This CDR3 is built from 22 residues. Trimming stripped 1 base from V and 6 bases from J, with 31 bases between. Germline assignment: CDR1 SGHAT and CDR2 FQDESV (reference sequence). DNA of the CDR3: TGTGCCAGCAGCTTAGGTCTACCAGATCATACTCAGAGGCTTGTTAAGGCCAACGTCCTGACTTTC. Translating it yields CASSLGLPDHTQRLVKANVLTF.

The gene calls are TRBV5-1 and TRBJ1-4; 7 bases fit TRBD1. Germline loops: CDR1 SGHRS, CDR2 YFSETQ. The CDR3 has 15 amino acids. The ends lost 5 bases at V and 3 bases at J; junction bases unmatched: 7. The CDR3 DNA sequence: TGCGCCAGCAGACCCTTGGGACAGCCTAATGAAAAACTGTTTTTT. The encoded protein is CASRPLGQPNEKLFF. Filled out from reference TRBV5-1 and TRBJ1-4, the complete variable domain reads KAGVTQTPRYLIKTRGQQVTLSCSPISGHRSVSWYQQTPGQGLQFLFEYFSETQRNKGNFPGRFSGRQFSNSRSEMNVSTLELGDSALYLCASRPLGQPNEKLFFGSGTQLSVL.

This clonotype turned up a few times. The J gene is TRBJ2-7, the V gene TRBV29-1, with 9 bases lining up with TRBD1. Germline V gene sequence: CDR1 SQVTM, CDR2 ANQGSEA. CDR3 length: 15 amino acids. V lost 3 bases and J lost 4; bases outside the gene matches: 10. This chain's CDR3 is CSVEMGQGIGYEQYF. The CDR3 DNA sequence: TGCAGCGTTGAGATGGGACAGGGAATCGGGTACGAGCAGTACTTC.

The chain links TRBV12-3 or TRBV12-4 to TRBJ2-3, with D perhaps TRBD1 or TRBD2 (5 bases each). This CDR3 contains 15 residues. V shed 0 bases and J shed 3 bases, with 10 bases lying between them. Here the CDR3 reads CASSLAGVFTDTQYF. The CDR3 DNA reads TGTGCCAGCAGTTTAGCGGGGGTATTTACAGATACGCAGTATTTT.

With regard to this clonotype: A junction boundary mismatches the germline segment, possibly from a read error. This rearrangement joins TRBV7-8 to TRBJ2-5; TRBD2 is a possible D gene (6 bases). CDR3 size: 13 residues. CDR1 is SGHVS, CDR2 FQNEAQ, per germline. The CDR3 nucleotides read TGTGCCGGCAGCTTAGGGCTAGCGGAGACCCAGTACTTC. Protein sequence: CAGSLGLAETQYF.

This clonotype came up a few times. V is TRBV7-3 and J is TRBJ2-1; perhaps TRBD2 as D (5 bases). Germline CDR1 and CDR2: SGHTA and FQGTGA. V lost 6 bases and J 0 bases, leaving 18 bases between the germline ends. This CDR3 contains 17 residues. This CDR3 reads CASSPRLGSSSYNEQFF. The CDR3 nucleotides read TGTGCCAGCAGTCCCCGACTGGGGAGTTCCTCCTACAATGAGCAGTTCTTC.

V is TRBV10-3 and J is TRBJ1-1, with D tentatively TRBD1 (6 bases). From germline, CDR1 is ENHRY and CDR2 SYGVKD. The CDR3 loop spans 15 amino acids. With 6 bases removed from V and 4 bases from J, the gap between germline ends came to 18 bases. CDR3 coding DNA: TGTGCCATCAGCGCCCGAAGGGGGAAACCCACTGAAGCTTTCTTT. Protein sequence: CAISARRGKPTEAFF.

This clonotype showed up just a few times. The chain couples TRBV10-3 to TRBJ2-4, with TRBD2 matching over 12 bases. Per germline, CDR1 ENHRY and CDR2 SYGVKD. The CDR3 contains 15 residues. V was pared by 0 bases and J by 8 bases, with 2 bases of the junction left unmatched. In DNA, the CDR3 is TGTGCCATCAGTGAGTCGACTAGCGGGGGAGACATTCAGTACTTC. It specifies CAISESTSGGDIQYF.

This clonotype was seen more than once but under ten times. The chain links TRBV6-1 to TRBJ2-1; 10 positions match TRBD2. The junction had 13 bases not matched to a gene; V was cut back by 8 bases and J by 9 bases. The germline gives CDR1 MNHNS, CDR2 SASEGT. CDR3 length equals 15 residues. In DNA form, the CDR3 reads TGTGCCAGCGGCCCTAGCGGGGGAACCTGGAGTGAGCAGTTCTTC. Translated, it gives CASGPSGGTWSEQFF.

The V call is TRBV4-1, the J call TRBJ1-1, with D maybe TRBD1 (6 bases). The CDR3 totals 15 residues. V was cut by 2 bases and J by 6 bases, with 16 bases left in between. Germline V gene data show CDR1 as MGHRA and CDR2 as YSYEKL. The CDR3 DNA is TGCGCCAGCAGCCAACACAACAAGGGGGACCCTGAAGCTTTCTTT. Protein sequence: CASSQHNKGDPEAFF.

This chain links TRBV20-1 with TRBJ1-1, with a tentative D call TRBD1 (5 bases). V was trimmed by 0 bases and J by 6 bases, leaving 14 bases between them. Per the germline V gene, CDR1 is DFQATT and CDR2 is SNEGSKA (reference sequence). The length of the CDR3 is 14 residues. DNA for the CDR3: TGCAGTGCTAGAGATGCAGGGAAAACTTCTGAAGCTTTCTTT. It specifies CSARDAGKTSEAFF.

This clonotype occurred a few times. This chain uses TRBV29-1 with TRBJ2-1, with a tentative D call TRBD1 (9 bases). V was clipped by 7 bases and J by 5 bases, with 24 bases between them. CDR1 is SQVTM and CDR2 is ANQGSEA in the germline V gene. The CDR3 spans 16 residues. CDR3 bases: TGCAGCGCTGCGGGGGGACAGGGCCGGGACGACAATGAGCAGTTCTTC. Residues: CSAAGGQGRDDNEQFF.

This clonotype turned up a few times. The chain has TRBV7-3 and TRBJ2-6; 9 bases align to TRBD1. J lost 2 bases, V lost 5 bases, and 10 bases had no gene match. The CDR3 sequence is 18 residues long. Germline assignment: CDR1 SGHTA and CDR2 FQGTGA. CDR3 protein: CASSQMQQGAAGANVLTF. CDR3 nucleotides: TGTGCCAGCAGCCAAATGCAACAGGGGGCAGCTGGGGCCAACGTCCTGACTTTC.

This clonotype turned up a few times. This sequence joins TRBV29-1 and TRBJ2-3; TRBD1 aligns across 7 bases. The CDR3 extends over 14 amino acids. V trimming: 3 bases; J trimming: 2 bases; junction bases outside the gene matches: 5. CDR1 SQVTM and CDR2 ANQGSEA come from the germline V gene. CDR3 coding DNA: TGCAGCGTTGATGAGGGGGCGAACACAGATACGCAGTATTTT. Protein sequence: CSVDEGANTDTQYF.

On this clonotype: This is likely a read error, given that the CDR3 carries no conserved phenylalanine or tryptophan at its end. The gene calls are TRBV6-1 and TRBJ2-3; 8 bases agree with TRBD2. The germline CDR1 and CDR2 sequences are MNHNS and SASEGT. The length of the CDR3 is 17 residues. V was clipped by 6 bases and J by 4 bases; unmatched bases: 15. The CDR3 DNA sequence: TGTGCCAGCAGCCCCCGGCCGGGACTAGGGGCGGCAGATACGCAGTATTTA. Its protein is CASSPRPGLGAADTQYL.